The TCR beta chain under discussion was sequenced for a study of blood T cell repertoires in COVID-19 (dated by TCRdb to 2019 to 2021). Study-level background: The collaborator samples originated in the United States, Italy and Spain and spanned the acute and convalescent phases of COVID-19. The repertoires were released in a freely available public database intended as a resource for research on the immune response to SARS-CoV-2. The samples were drawn from two sources: the first 160 participants of the ongoing ImmuneRACE study, and about 1,300 subjects contributed by 6 global collaborators. Deeply sampled blood TCRbeta repertoires from subjects exposed to, actively infected with, or recovered from COVID-19 were included in the dataset. The sample metadata nearly always contained a de-identified subject ID, COVID-19 status, age in years and sex. The material from the prospective study consisted of cDNA or gDNA derived from T cells, B-cell-depleted T cells, or PBMCs. HLA class I and class II types, where available, came from metadata supplied by the sample provider rather than from assay-based typing.

Here V drops 2 bases and J drops 4 bases, and the junction holds 1 base not matched to any gene. Spanning cysteine to phenylalanine, the CDR3 consists of 13 amino acids. The read is trimmed to its CDR3 DNA, 39 bases read in frame from base 1. Sequences MNHEY (CDR1) and SMNVEV (CDR2) are obtained from the germline V gene (reference sequence). The investigation overall reported the following: The quantity of clinical and demographic metadata differed by source and by participant and was supplied without curation.

This clone was seen once. It lacks a known antigen. Base quality data are lacking; no much larger clone is found one base away. The immunoSEQ Assay, a bias-controlled multiplex PCR, was used to amplify TCRbeta CDR3 regions from genomic DNA. For the original study's pipeline: Within the assay, amplification of reference gene primers was used to estimate how many nucleated cells each sample contained. To quantify the absolute abundance of each unique TCRbeta CDR3 rearrangement, sequence reads were collapsed and filtered. For each sample, productive Simpson clonality was calculated by taking the square root of Simpson's diversity index across productive rearrangements. TCRdb's version of the immuneACCESS table is confined to in-frame rearrangements and falls short of the full clone set. An unresolved V gene accounts for under half of the shortfall where checked; the remainder is of unknown origin. V and J calls and clone size are those listed in that table; D and trimming were worked out from the DNA. This sample holds 250,000 to 300,000 clones; about 86% were observed only once. The biggest ten clones account for 10% to 15% of the sample.

At one collaborating source in Seattle, patients were enrolled during active infection and were followed longitudinally through the course of disease. Collaborating institutions collected whole blood in K2EDTA tubes following their own protocols. For TCRbeta analysis, collaborators shipped samples as frozen whole blood, isolated PBMCs, or DNA extracted from either of those sample types. The sequence was obtained from a woman aged 30 to 39 with COVID-19, enrolled during active disease. The V and J segments used are TRBV27 and TRBJ1-2; 7 nucleotides in the junction match TRBD1. Sequenced sample: peripheral blood. The base sequence is TGTGCCAGCAGTTTAGGACAGGCCTATGGCTACACCTTC. Its product reads: CASSLGQAYGYTF.